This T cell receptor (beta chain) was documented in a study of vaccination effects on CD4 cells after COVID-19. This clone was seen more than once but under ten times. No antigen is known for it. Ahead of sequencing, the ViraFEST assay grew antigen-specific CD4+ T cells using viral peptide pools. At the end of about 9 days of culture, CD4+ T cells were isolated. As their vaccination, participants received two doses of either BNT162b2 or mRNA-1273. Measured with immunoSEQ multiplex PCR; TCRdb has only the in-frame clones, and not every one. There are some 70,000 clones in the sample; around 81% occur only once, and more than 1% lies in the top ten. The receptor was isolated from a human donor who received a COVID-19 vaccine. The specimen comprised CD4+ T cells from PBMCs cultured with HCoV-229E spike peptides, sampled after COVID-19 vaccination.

CDR3 nucleotides: TGTGCCAGCAGCCGAAGCACCCATGACGATCCTGGAAACACCATATATTTT. This sequence encodes CASSRSTHDDPGNTIYF. The gene calls are TRBV4-2 and TRBJ1-3, with D uncertain. Per germline, CDR1 LGHNA and CDR2 YNFKEQ. The V and J ends lost 4 bases and 2 bases respectively, with 18 bases between them. The CDR3 contains 17 residues.